These T cell receptor beta chains were read from a single sample in a study of cytomegalovirus exposure and HLA in healthy donors. Measured with immunoSEQ multiplex PCR; TCRdb has only the in-frame clones, and not every one. The data contain around 100,000 clones, about 61% of them singletons. What was sequenced was PBMCs. These receptors were taken from a woman in her twenties or thirties in good health and CMV-seronegative. Both conserved end residues are part of each CDR3. Each record gives: D gene, V gene, clone size, J gene, CDR3 protein, CDR3 DNA. A D gene is named only where the DNA matches it firmly. Clone size is stated in some rows and not others, as once, few, many or a class when expanded.

TRBD2	TRBV30	-	TRBJ2-1	CAWSRDFGRAHNEQFF	TGTGCCTGGAGTAGGGACTTCGGGAGGGCCCACAATGAGCAGTTCTTC
-	TRBV9	-	TRBJ2-7	CASSVDFTVSTYEQYF	TGTGCCAGCAGCGTAGATTTCACAGTTTCTACCTACGAGCAGTACTTC
TRBD2	TRBV18	-	TRBJ2-1	CASSPVTSGERNNGQFF	TGTGCCAGCTCACCCGTGACTAGCGGAGAACGAAACAATGGGCAGTTCTTC
-	TRBV7-8	-	TRBJ1-6	CASSKRQDRSSPLHF	TGTGCCAGCAGCAAACGACAGGACCGTAGTTCACCCCTCCACTTT
-	TRBV11-2	once	TRBJ2-3	CASSLGFGFDTQYF	TGTGCCAGCAGCTTAGGTTTTGGCTTCGATACGCAGTATTTT
TRBD2	TRBV28	-	TRBJ2-7	CASSTIPGQISSGRVYEQYF	TGTGCCAGCAGTACCATCCCGGGACAGATATCTAGCGGGAGGGTCTACGAGCAGTACTTC
-	TRBV6-5	-	TRBJ1-3	CASSYRGSLSGNTIYF	TGTGCCAGCAGTTACAGGGGATCCCTCTCTGGAAACACCATATATTTT
TRBD1	TRBV29-1	-	TRBJ2-1	CSVEGTGGPYNEQFF	TGCAGCGTTGAGGGGACAGGGGGCCCATACAATGAGCAGTTCTTC
-	TRBV5-1	-	TRBJ2-1	CASSPGYPNNEQFF	TGCGCCAGCAGTCCGGGGTATCCTAACAATGAGCAGTTCTTC
-	TRBV28	-	TRBJ2-7	CGTGQNSYEQYF	TGCGGGACCGGACAGAACTCCTACGAGCAGTACTTC
TRBD1	TRBV5-1	-	TRBJ2-7	CASRQGQGGYEQYF	TGCGCCAGCCGCCAGGGACAGGGTGGGTACGAGCAGTACTTC
TRBD2	TRBV28	once	TRBJ2-7	CASVTNWGLAGAGEQYF	TGTGCCAGCGTCACAAACTGGGGACTAGCGGGAGCTGGCGAGCAGTACTTC